This TCR beta chain was found in a study of early T cells in non-severe SARS-CoV-2 infection. On the study more broadly: Sequencing input comprised bulk RNA from unsorted whole blood; chain pairing was not available.

The TCR library protocol attached unique molecular identifiers to the individual cDNA molecules. From the 5' RACE reads, TCRdb called clonotypes with MiXCR, one entry per CDR3 protein. This table holds 80,000 or so distinct CDR3 sequences, over 9% found once. This clonotype was observed many times. Its specificity is not known. The CDR3 runs to 12 residues. V shed 6 bases and J shed 6 bases, with 6 bases lying between them. CDR1 is MDHEN, CDR2 SYDVKM, per germline. Study-level findings and limits: Private and CD4 specificities were missed by VDJdb matching, which favored anti-spike CD8 responses.

V usage is TRBV28 and J usage is TRBJ1-6; D gene ambiguous. The source material was whole blood, sampled at baseline. The receptor's source is an adult who was a healthcare worker with PCR-confirmed SARS-CoV-2 infection or an uninfected control (not recorded which). CDR3 coding DNA: TGTGCCAGCAGCCTCAGTAATTCACCCCTCCACTTT. It specifies CASSLSNSPLHF.